This TCR beta chain came from a study of cytomegalovirus exposure and HLA in healthy donors. About the research overall: Among the roughly 400 donors who were genotyped, roughly 85% fell in the genetic ancestry cluster that is associated with self-reported Caucasian donors.

In the PCR, 60 Vbeta and 13 Jbeta primers were used. Clones were sequenced by immunoSEQ multiplex PCR, and TCRdb holds only the in-frame ones, with some missing. The sample table sets out 90,000 to 130,000 clones. Findings and caveats of the study: TRBV6-2, TRBV6-3 and some other V segments were unresolvable in 87-base-pair reads.

Turning to this clone: The antigen is undetermined.

V lost 2 bases, J lost 1 base, and 9 bases lay in between. The V gene's germline CDR1 is MNHEY and CDR2 SMNVEV (reference sequence). The CDR3 consists of 15 residues. The sequence derives from a man under 40 in good health and CMV-seronegative. Sequenced input: PBMCs. The chain is built from TRBV27 and TRBJ2-1, with a possible D match to TRBD2 (5 bases). The CDR3 region is CASSLEGSSYNEQFF. In nucleotides, the CDR3 is TGTGCCAGCAGTTTAGAGGGAAGTTCCTACAATGAGCAGTTCTTC.